These 30 T cell receptor beta chains share one sample of origin, sequenced in a study of shared T cell receptors in the human thymus. Produced via immunoSEQ multiplex PCR; TCRdb's table is partial and in-frame only. The data contain about 380,000 clones, approximately 95% of them singletons. Sequences were obtained from thymocytes. These receptors all stem from a human donor.

V gene TRBV11-2 combines with J gene TRBJ1-4, with D possibly being TRBD1 (5 bases). The germline V and J ends were trimmed by 5 bases and 4 bases, with 20 bases remaining between them. Germline CDR1 is SGHAT and CDR2 is FQNNGV. The CDR3 consists of 17 residues. The CDR3 DNA sequence: TGTGCCAGCAGCCCCTTCCGGACCTCAAGGGGTAATGAAAAACTGTTTTTT. This sequence encodes CASSPFRTSRGNEKLFF.

The rearrangement joins TRBV9 to TRBJ2-1, with D perhaps assigned TRBD1 or TRBD2 (5 bases each). Per germline, CDR1 SGDLS and CDR2 YYNGEE. CDR3 length: 16 residues. The V and J ends lost 4 bases and 2 bases respectively, with 16 bases between them. The CDR3 is CASSPGASRAYNEQFF. In DNA, the CDR3 is TGTGCCAGCAGCCCCGGGGCCTCTCGGGCCTACAATGAGCAGTTCTTC. The full variable domain, with the rest looked up from reference TRBV9 and TRBJ2-1, is DSGVTQTPKHLITATGQRVTLRCSPRSGDLSVYWYQQSLDQGLQFLIQYYNGEERAKGNILERFSAQQFPDLHSELNLSSLELGDSALYFCASSPGASRAYNEQFFGPGTRLTVL.

The chain combines TRBV2 with TRBJ1-4; D is perhaps TRBD1 (5 bases). The ends were cut back, 4 bases at V and 3 bases at J, with 15 bases in the middle. This CDR3 has 16 amino acids. Per the germline V gene, CDR1 is SNHLY and CDR2 is FYNNEI. As DNA, the CDR3 is TGTGCCAGCAGTGTGCCGACGGGACCAGCTAATGAAAAACTGTTTTTT. Its protein product is CASSVPTGPANEKLFF.

The chain joins TRBV11-2 to TRBJ2-7; 8 positions match TRBD2. Germline V gene data show CDR1 as SGHAT and CDR2 as FQNNGV. The CDR3 contains 14 residues. After removal of 1 base from V and 2 bases from J, the junction contained 1 base not matched to a gene. In DNA, the CDR3 is TGTGCCAGCAGCTTAGGAGCGGGGGCCTACGAGCAGTACTTC. Translation: CASSLGAGAYEQYF. The full variable domain, its missing parts supplied by reference TRBV11-2 and TRBJ2-7, is EAGVAQSPRYKIIEKRQSVAFWCNPISGHATLYWYQQILGQGPKLLIQFQNNGVVDDSQLPKDRFSAERLKGVDSTLKIQPAKLEDSAVYLCASSLGAGAYEQYFGPGTRLTVT.

V is TRBV27 and J is TRBJ2-2; 10 nucleotides align to TRBD2. The V and J ends lost 10 bases and 4 bases, in that order; junction bases with no gene match: 18. Germline V CDR1 and CDR2: MNHEY, SMNVEV (reference sequence). The CDR3 has 18 residues. The CDR3 loop is CATKGASGSSDGTGELFF. DNA of the CDR3: TGTGCCACCAAAGGGGCTAGCGGGAGTTCGGATGGCACCGGGGAGCTGTTTTTT.

The CDR3 sequence is CASSSPLTDGAFF. CDR3 DNA sequence: TGTGCCAGCAGTTCCCCTCTGACCGACGGAGCTTTCTTT. V usage is TRBV28 and J usage is TRBJ1-1, with D uncertain. In germline, CDR1 is MDHEN, CDR2 SYDVKM. CDR3 length equals 13 residues. Deletions cut 4 bases from V and 10 bases from J, with 16 bases between.

The chain carries TRBV4-1 and TRBJ1-3, with D unresolved. V was trimmed by 0 bases and J by 7 bases, leaving 10 bases between them. Looked up from germline, CDR1 is MGHRA and CDR2 is YSYEKL. The CDR3 spans 14 residues. CDR3 sequence (DNA): TGCGCCAGCAGCCAAGATTTACTCCCCAACACCATATATTTT. It translates to CASSQDLLPNTIYF.

The chain has TRBV14 and TRBJ2-7; the D is unclear. Per the germline V gene, CDR1 is SGHDN and CDR2 is FVKESK. The V gene lost 4 bases and the J gene lost 7 bases, with 8 bases spanning the gap. This CDR3 comprises 11 residues. CDR3 sequence: CASSPGWEQYF. CDR3 in DNA: TGTGCCAGCAGCCCGGGTTGGGAGCAGTACTTC.

The V call is TRBV28, the J call TRBJ2-7, with D perhaps TRBD1 (6 bases). Deletions cut 6 bases from V and 5 bases from J, with 17 bases between. The CDR3 is made up of 14 amino acids. The germline CDR1 and CDR2 sequences are MDHEN and SYDVKM. The CDR3 region is CASRERTGPHEQYF. CDR3 in DNA: TGTGCCAGCAGGGAGAGAACAGGGCCACACGAGCAGTACTTC.

The chain couples TRBV6-6 to TRBJ2-3; TRBD2 matches 12 bases. The CDR3 length is 15 residues. Germline CDR1 is MNHNY and CDR2 is SVGAGI (reference sequence). Trimming removed 4 bases from V and 5 bases from J; junction bases left unmatched: 4. The CDR3 DNA reads TGTGCCAGCAGTTCCCCGACTAGCGGGAGAGATACGCAGTATTTT. This encodes CASSSPTSGRDTQYF.

The chain combines TRBV7-9 with TRBJ2-7; tentative D call: TRBD1 (6 bases). The germline V gene encodes CDR1 SEHNR and CDR2 FQNEAQ (reference sequence). The V and J ends lost 5 bases and 3 bases respectively, with 11 bases between them. The length of the CDR3 is 13 residues. CDR3: CASSQGGSYEQYF. DNA for the CDR3: TGTGCCAGCAGCCAAGGGGGTAGCTACGAGCAGTACTTC.

This sequence joins TRBV30 and TRBJ2-5; D uncertain. Per germline, CDR1 GTSNPN and CDR2 SVGIG (reference sequence). The germline V and J ends were trimmed by 0 bases and 5 bases, with 13 bases remaining between them. There are 14 residues in the CDR3. In DNA, the CDR3 is TGTGCCTGGAGTGTACTGACAACTATGGAGACCCAGTACTTC. This codes for CAWSVLTTMETQYF.

Concerning this clone: At one end the junction does not follow the germline gene, possibly because of a read error. This chain links TRBV27 with TRBJ2-3; D remains unclear. From germline, CDR1 is MNHEY and CDR2 SMNVEV (reference sequence). This CDR3 has 17 amino acids. The CDR3 here is CASSVSIGRDQRDTQYF. The CDR3 DNA reads as TGTGCCAGCAGTGTATCTATAGGGCGAGATCAGAGAGATACGCAGTATTTT.

The V gene is TRBV5-1, the J gene TRBJ2-7; 11 bases map to TRBD2. V gave up 5 bases and J gave up 2 bases; unmatched junction bases: 6. From germline, CDR1 is SGHRS and CDR2 YFSETQ. CDR3 length: 15 residues. CDR3 sequence: CASRGLAARAYEQYF. The CDR3 DNA reads as TGCGCCAGCAGGGGACTAGCGGCTCGGGCCTACGAGCAGTACTTC.

The rearrangement uses TRBV5-1 and TRBJ2-4; a possible D gene is TRBD1 (6 bases). The CDR3 sequence is 14 residues long. Per germline, CDR1 SGHRS and CDR2 YFSETQ. Trimming cost V 4 bases and J 2 bases, with 10 bases left between them. Here the CDR3 reads CASSLQGPKNIQYF. The CDR3 DNA is TGCGCCAGCAGCCTACAGGGTCCCAAAAACATTCAGTACTTC.

The V gene is TRBV27, the J gene TRBJ2-7, with D uncertain. The germline V gene has CDR1 MNHEY and CDR2 SMNVEV (reference sequence). With 6 bases removed from V and 9 bases from J, the gap between germline ends came to 15 bases. The CDR3 consists of 12 residues. The CDR3 region is CASRVLPPGQYF. In DNA form, the CDR3 reads TGTGCCAGCAGGGTTCTGCCCCCCGGGCAGTACTTC.

The chain is built from TRBV10-2 and TRBJ1-2; 11 bases are shared with TRBD1. The CDR3 spans 17 residues. Germline CDR1 is WSHSY and CDR2 is SAAADI. After removal of 7 bases from V and 2 bases from J, the junction contained 12 bases not matched to a gene. This CDR3 is CASKEVRDRGKNYGYTF. The CDR3 DNA reads as TGCGCCAGCAAGGAGGTCCGGGACAGGGGGAAGAACTATGGCTACACCTTC.

V and J are TRBV11-2 and TRBJ2-1; D gene unclear. The CDR3 is 13 amino acids. Per the germline V gene, CDR1 is SGHAT and CDR2 is FQNNGV. V lost 1 base and J lost 4, with 5 bases in between. The CDR3 coding sequence is TGTGCCAGCAGCTTAGCCGTATACAATGAGCAGTTCTTC. It encodes CASSLAVYNEQFF.

This chain links TRBV19 with TRBJ2-1; 8 bases are a match to TRBD2. Germline-derived CDR1 and CDR2 are LNHDA and SQIVND (reference sequence). V shed 3 bases, J shed 7 bases, and the junction held 17 bases outside the gene matches. CDR3 length equals 18 residues. The DNA of the CDR3 is TGTGCCAGTAGTATGTTACCCCCTTGCGGACTAGCTTGGAATGAGCAGTTCTTC. It specifies CASSMLPPCGLAWNEQFF.

The chain has TRBV9 and TRBJ2-2, with 8 bases that match TRBD1. Germline CDR1 is SGDLS and CDR2 is YYNGEE. The CDR3 runs 17 residues. With V trimmed by 4 bases and J by 6 bases, 14 bases remained unmatched. For the CDR3, the DNA is TGTGCCAGCAGCCCTGACGAGGGACAGGAAGTGCCCGGGGAGCTGTTTTTT. Residues: CASSPDEGQEVPGELFF. The full variable domain, with the rest looked up from reference TRBV9 and TRBJ2-2, is DSGVTQTPKHLITATGQRVTLRCSPRSGDLSVYWYQQSLDQGLQFLIQYYNGEERAKGNILERFSAQQFPDLHSELNLSSLELGDSALYFCASSPDEGQEVPGELFFGEGSRLTVL.

The J gene is TRBJ2-3, the V gene TRBV11-2; D is undetermined. Deletions cut 6 bases from V and 4 bases from J, with 29 bases between. The CDR3 is 19 residues long. Germline-derived CDR1 and CDR2 are SGHAT and FQNNGV. The CDR3 DNA sequence: TGTGCCAGCAGTGGTGGGAAGGACGCCTACTGGGGTAGAGCAGATACGCAGTATTTT. Translated: CASSGGKDAYWGRADTQYF. Looking up the rest from reference TRBV11-2 and TRBJ2-3 gives the full variable domain: EAGVAQSPRYKIIEKRQSVAFWCNPISGHATLYWYQQILGQGPKLLIQFQNNGVVDDSQLPKDRFSAERLKGVDSTLKIQPAKLEDSAVYLCASSGGKDAYWGRADTQYFGPGTRLTVL.

The rearrangement links TRBV7-9 to TRBJ2-1, with TRBD2 matching over 12 bases. Germline CDR1 and CDR2: SEHNR and FQNEAQ (reference sequence). CDR3 length equals 15 residues. Unmatched junction bases numbered 3, after V lost 5 bases and J lost 4 bases. DNA for the CDR3: TGTGCCAGCAGCGCCGGGACTAGCGGGTACAATGAGCAGTTCTTC. It codes for CASSAGTSGYNEQFF.

The genes are TRBV25-1 and TRBJ2-3; 12 bases align to TRBD1. The CDR3 is 15 amino acids. CDR1 is MGHDK, CDR2 SYGVNS, per germline. The junction had 4 bases not matched to a gene; V was cut back by 6 bases and J by 3 bases. The CDR3 coding sequence is TGTGCCAGCAGGGGGGACAGGGGGCTAACAGATACGCAGTATTTT. As protein: CASRGDRGLTDTQYF.

The J gene is TRBJ1-2, the V gene TRBV4-1, with D possibly TRBD1 on 5 matching bases. Germline assignment: CDR1 MGHRA and CDR2 YSYEKL. CDR3 size: 13 residues. V was cut by 4 bases and J by 9 bases, with 15 bases left in between. CDR3 bases: TGCGCCAGCAGCCCATCAGGGCTCGATCGCTACACCTTC. Translating gives CASSPSGLDRYTF.

The genes are TRBV6-1 and TRBJ2-1, with D perhaps matching TRBD2 (6 bases). Per the germline V gene, CDR1 is MNHNS and CDR2 is SASEGT. The CDR3 is 16 amino acids. With 0 bases removed from V and 5 bases from J, the gap between germline ends came to 14 bases. The CDR3 is CASSEAEASDNNEQFF. The CDR3 nucleotides read TGTGCCAGCAGTGAAGCGGAGGCTAGCGATAACAATGAGCAGTTCTTC.

This clone was detected once. The rearrangement joins TRBV27 to TRBJ1-2, with no clear D. V was cut by 1 base and J by 2 bases, with 11 bases left in between. Germline V gene sequence: CDR1 MNHEY, CDR2 SMNVEV (reference sequence). This CDR3 contains 15 residues. The CDR3 DNA is TGTGCCAGCAGTTTATTTAGCGACGGGAACTATGGCTACACCTTC. Amino acid sequence: CASSLFSDGNYGYTF.

This clone is a singleton in its sample. Written as DNA, the CDR3 is TGCGCCAGCAGCCAAGAGGGCTACAATGAGCAGTTCTTC. The encoded protein is CASSQEGYNEQFF. The chain couples TRBV4-1 to TRBJ2-1, with D unresolved. The V gene lost 0 bases and the J gene lost 3 bases, with 3 bases spanning the gap. The V gene's germline CDR1 is MGHRA and CDR2 YSYEKL. The CDR3 spans 13 residues.

The rearrangement uses TRBV4-3 and TRBJ2-1, with 13 bases fitting TRBD2. Germline values: CDR1 LGHNA, CDR2 YSLEER. The CDR3 runs to 18 residues. V gave up 3 bases and J gave up 4 bases; unmatched junction bases: 9. The CDR3 loop reads CASSHRTETSGRYNEQFF. The CDR3 coding sequence is TGCGCCAGCAGCCACCGCACAGAGACTAGCGGGAGGTACAATGAGCAGTTCTTC.

The gene calls are TRBV6-1 and TRBJ2-1, with TRBD2 matching over 9 bases. Germline CDR1 is MNHNS and CDR2 is SASEGT. J lost 8 bases, V lost 2 bases, and 19 bases had no gene match. The CDR3 contains 19 residues. In nucleotides, the CDR3 is TGTGCCAGCAGTGAAAGGACTAGCGAATCCCCGGCCCATTTATATGAGCAGTTCTTC. This translates into CASSERTSESPAHLYEQFF.

V is TRBV28 and J is TRBJ1-5, with D unclear. Looked up from germline, CDR1 is MDHEN and CDR2 is SYDVKM. The V end lost 8 bases, the J end lost 0 bases, and 23 bases lay between the germline ends. The CDR3 contains 18 residues. The CDR3 reads CASSSEAGKPLSNQPQHF. The CDR3, as DNA: TGTGCCAGCTCCTCGGAGGCGGGCAAGCCCCTTAGCAATCAGCCCCAGCATTTT.